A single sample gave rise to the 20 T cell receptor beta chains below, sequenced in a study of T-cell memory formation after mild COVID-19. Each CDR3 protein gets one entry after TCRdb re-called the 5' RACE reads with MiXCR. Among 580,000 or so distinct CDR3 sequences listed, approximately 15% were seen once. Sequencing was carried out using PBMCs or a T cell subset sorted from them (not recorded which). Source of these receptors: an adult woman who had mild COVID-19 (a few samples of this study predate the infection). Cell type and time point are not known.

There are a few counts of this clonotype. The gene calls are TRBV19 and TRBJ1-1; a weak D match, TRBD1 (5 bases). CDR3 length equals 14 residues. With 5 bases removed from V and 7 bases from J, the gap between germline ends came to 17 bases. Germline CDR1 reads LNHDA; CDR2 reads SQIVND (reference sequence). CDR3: CASSDLWGLDEAFF. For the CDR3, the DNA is TGTGCCAGTAGTGACCTTTGGGGGTTGGATGAAGCTTTCTTT.

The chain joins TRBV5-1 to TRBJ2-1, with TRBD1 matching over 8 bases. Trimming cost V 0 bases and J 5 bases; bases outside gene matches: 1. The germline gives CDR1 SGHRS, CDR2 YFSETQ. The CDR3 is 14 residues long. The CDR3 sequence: CASSLATGDNEQFF. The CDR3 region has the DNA TGCGCCAGCAGCTTGGCGACAGGGGACAATGAGCAGTTCTTC.

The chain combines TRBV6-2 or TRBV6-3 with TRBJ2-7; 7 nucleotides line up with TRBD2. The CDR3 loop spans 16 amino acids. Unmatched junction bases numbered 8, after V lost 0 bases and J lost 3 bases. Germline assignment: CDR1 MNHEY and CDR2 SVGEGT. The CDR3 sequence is CASSYSREAPVYEQYF. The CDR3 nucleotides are TGTGCCAGCAGTTACTCCCGGGAGGCCCCCGTCTACGAGCAGTACTTC.

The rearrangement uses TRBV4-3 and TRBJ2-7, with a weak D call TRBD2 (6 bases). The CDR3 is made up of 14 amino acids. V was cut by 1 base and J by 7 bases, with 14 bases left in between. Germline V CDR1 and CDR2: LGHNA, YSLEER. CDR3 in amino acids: CASSQGGTIGEQYF. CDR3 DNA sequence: TGCGCCAGCAGCCAAGGCGGGACCATCGGGGAGCAGTACTTC.

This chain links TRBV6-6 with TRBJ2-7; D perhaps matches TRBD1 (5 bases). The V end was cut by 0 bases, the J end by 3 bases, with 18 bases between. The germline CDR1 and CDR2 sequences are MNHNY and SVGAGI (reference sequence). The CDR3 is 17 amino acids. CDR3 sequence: CASSYSPPTRVVYEQYF. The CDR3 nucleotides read TGTGCCAGCAGTTACTCACCCCCGACCAGGGTGGTCTACGAGCAGTACTTC.

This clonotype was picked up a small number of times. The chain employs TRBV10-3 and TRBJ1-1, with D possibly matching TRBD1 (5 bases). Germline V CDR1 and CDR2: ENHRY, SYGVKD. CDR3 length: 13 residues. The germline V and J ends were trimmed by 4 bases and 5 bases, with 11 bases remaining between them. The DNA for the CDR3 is TGTGCCATCAGTGGCTCGGGGGATACTGAAGCTTTCTTT. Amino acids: CAISGSGDTEAFF.

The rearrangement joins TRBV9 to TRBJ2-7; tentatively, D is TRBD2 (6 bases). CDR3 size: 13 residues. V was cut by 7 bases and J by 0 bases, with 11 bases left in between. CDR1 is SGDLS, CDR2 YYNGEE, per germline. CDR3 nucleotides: TGTGCCAGCGGCGGGGCGAGCTCCTACGAGCAGTACTTC. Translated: CASGGASSYEQYF.

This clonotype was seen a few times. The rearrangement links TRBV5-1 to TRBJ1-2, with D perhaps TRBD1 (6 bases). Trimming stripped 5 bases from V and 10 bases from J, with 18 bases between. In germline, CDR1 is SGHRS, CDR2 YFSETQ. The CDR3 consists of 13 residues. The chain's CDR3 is CASRPRQEGAYTF. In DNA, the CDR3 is TGCGCCAGCAGACCTCGACAGGAAGGGGCCTACACCTTC.

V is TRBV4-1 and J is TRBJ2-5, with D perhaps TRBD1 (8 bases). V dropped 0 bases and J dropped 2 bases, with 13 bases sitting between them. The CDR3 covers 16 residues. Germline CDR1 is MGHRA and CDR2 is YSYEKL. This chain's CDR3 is CASSQDYRGGQETQYF. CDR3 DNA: TGCGCCAGCAGCCAAGATTACAGGGGGGGGCAAGAGACCCAGTACTTC.

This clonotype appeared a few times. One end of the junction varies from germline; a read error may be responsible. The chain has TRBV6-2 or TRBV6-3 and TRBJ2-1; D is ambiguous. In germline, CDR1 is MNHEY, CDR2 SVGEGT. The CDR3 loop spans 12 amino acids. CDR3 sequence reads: CASSSLGEERFF. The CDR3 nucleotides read TGTGCCAGCAGTTCCCTTGGGGAAGAGCGGTTCTTC.

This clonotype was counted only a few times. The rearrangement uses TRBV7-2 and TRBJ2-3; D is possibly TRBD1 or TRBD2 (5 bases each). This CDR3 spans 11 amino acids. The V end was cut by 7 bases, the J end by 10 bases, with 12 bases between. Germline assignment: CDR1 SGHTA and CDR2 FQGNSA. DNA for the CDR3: TGTGCCAGCACTCTGGGGGTTGCGCAGTATTTT. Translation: CASTLGVAQYF.

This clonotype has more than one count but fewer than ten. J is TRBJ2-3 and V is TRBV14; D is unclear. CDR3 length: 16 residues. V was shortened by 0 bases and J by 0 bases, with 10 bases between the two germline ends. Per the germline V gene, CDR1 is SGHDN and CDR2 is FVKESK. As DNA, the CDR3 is TGTGCCAGCAGCCAAGAAGCTAGGTTGAGCACAGATACGCAGTATTTT. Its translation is CASSQEARLSTDTQYF.

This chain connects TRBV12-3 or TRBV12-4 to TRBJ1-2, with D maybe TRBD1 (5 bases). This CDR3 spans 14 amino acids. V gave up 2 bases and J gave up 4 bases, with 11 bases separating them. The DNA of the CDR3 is TGTGCCAGCAGTTTATCGGGGGACGGCTATGGCTACACCTTC. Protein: CASSLSGDGYGYTF.

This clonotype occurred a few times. CDR3 nucleotides: TGTGCCAGCAGCCAAAAAGGACAGGGGGGATATAGCAATCAGCCCCAGCATTTT. Translated, it gives CASSQKGQGGYSNQPQHF. The chain employs TRBV12-3 or TRBV12-4 and TRBJ1-5, with TRBD1 matching over 10 bases. The CDR3 runs 18 residues. V shed 6 bases, J shed 0 bases, and the junction held 11 bases outside the gene matches.

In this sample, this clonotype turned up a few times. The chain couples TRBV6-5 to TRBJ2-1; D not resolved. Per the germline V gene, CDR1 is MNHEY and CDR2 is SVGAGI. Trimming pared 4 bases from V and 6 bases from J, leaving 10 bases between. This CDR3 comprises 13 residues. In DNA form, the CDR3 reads TGTGCCAGCAGTTCCCAAGTGAGCAATGAGCAGTTCTTC. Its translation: CASSSQVSNEQFF.

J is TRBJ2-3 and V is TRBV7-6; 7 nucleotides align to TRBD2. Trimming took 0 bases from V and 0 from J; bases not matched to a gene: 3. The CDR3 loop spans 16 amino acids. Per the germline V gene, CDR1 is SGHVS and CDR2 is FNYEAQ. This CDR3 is CASSLAASGSTDTQYF. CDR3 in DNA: TGTGCCAGCAGCTTAGCGGCTAGCGGAAGCACAGATACGCAGTATTTT.

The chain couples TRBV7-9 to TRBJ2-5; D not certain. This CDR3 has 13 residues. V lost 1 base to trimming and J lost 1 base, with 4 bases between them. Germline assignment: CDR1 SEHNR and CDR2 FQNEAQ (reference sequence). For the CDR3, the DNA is TGTGCCAGCAGCTTAGAGGGCCAAGAGACCCAGTACTTC. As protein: CASSLEGQETQYF.

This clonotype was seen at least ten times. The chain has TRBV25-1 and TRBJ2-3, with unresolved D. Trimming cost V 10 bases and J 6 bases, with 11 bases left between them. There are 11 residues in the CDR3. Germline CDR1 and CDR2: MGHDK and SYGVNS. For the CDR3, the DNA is TGTGCCACCATGCCTCTTGATACGCAGTATTTT. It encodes CATMPLDTQYF.

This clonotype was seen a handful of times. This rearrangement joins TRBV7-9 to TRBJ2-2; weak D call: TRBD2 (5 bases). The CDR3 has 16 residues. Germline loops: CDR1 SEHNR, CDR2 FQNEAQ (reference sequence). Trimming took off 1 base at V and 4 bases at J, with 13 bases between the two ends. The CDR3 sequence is CASSLEDLSVTGELFF. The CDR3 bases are TGTGCCAGCAGCTTAGAGGATCTTAGCGTCACCGGGGAGCTGTTTTTT.

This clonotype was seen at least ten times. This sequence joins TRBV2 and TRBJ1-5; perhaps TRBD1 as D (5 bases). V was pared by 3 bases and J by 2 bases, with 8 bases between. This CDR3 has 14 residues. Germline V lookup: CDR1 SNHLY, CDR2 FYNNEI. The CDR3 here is CASSDRVGNQPQHF. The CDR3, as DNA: TGTGCCAGCAGTGACAGGGTTGGCAATCAGCCCCAGCATTTT.